A selection of T cell receptor beta chains follows, all from one sample in a study of T-cell reconstitution after alpha-beta-depleted transplantation in children. TCRdb re-called the PCR reads through MiXCR, storing one row per CDR3 protein. This sample has about 610,000 distinct CDR3 sequences, with 10% found just once. The specimen comprised PBMCs from the stem cell graft donor, sampled from the stem cell graft. The source is a human donor who donated a stem cell graft to a child with acute myeloid leukemia. CDR3s include the opening cysteine and the closing phenylalanine or tryptophan. Fields, in order: clone size, J gene, V gene, D gene, CDR3 protein, CDR3 DNA. The D gene is left open where the match is weak. Clone size is shown for a subset of rows, as once, few, many or a class of expanded clone.

size: few
J: TRBJ2-7
V: TRBV20-1
D: TRBD2
CDR3: CSARGSTSGTYF
DNA: TGCAGTGCTAGAGGCTCGACTAGCGGGACGTACTTC

size: few
J: TRBJ1-2
V: TRBV28
D: .
CDR3: CASRAYLGQIHGYTF
DNA: TGTGCCAGCAGAGCATACCTCGGACAGATTCATGGCTACACCTTC

size: few
J: TRBJ1-5
V: TRBV12-3/TRBV12-4
D: TRBD1
CDR3: CASSLVGTGKRGNQPQHF
DNA: TGTGCCAGCAGTTTAGTAGGGACAGGGAAGAGAGGCAATCAGCCCCAGCATTTT

size: .
J: TRBJ2-1
V: TRBV11-1
D: TRBD2
CDR3: CASSLRARLAGGYQSSYNEQFF
DNA: TGTGCCAGCAGCCTTAGGGCGAGACTAGCGGGAGGGTATCAGAGCTCCTACAATGAGCAGTTCTTC

size: many
J: TRBJ2-1
V: TRBV7-9
D: TRBD1
CDR3: CASRATGTNEQFF
DNA: TGTGCCAGCAGAGCGACAGGGACAAATGAGCAGTTCTTC

size: many
J: TRBJ1-1
V: TRBV20-1
D: TRBD1
CDR3: CSARDRTGGQGTEAFF
DNA: TGCAGTGCTAGAGATCGGACAGGGGGCCAGGGCACTGAAGCTTTCTTT

size: few
J: TRBJ1-5
V: TRBV29-1
D: TRBD1
CDR3: CSARGELGQPQHF
DNA: TGCAGCGCCAGGGGGGAATTGGGTCAGCCCCAGCATTTT

size: .
J: TRBJ2-3
V: TRBV20-1
D: .
CDR3: CSARESEALTDTQYF
DNA: TGCAGTGCTAGAGAGTCCGAAGCGCTCACAGATACGCAGTATTTT

size: .
J: TRBJ2-1
V: TRBV4-3
D: .
CDR3: CASSLTRPTKRIYNEQFF
DNA: TGCGCCAGCAGCCTCACACGACCAACAAAGAGGATATACAATGAGCAGTTCTTC

size: few
J: TRBJ1-5
V: TRBV20-1
D: .
CDR3: CSAGGDQPQHF
DNA: TGCAGTGCTGGAGGGGATCAGCCCCAGCATTTT

size: .
J: TRBJ2-7
V: TRBV20-1
D: TRBD2
CDR3: CSARERGVPSGRASEQYF
DNA: TGCAGTGCTAGAGAGCGCGGGGTTCCTAGCGGGAGGGCCTCCGAGCAGTACTTC

size: .
J: TRBJ2-4
V: TRBV20-1
D: .
CDR3: CSARTGGAKNIQYF
DNA: TGCAGTGCTAGAACGGGGGGCGCCAAAAACATTCAGTACTTC

size: few
J: TRBJ2-1
V: TRBV5-1
D: TRBD2
CDR3: CATRPGGSSYNEQFF
DNA: TGCGCCACCCGACCGGGCGGGAGCTCCTACAATGAGCAGTTCTTC

size: .
J: TRBJ2-7
V: TRBV6-2/TRBV6-3
D: .
CDR3: CASSYAYYEQYF
DNA: TGTGCCAGCAGTTATGCGTACTACGAGCAGTACTTC

size: few
J: TRBJ2-7
V: TRBV29-1
D: .
CDR3: CSVVGRGLPEQYF
DNA: TGCAGCGTTGTGGGGAGAGGTCTTCCCGAGCAGTACTTC

size: .
J: TRBJ2-1
V: TRBV9
D: TRBD2
CDR3: CASSPGREVGEQFF
DNA: TGTGCCAGCAGCCCCGGTCGGGAGGTTGGTGAGCAGTTCTTC

size: .
J: TRBJ2-3
V: TRBV7-6
D: .
CDR3: CASSSFGKGPGQKDTQYF
DNA: TGTGCCAGCAGCAGCTTCGGTAAGGGGCCGGGGCAGAAAGATACGCAGTATTTT

size: few
J: TRBJ2-7
V: TRBV29-1
D: TRBD1
CDR3: CSVPTGGTSYEQYF
DNA: TGCAGCGTCCCAACAGGGGGGACCTCCTACGAGCAGTACTTC

size: .
J: TRBJ2-3
V: TRBV4-2
D: .
CDR3: CASSQDPLGLTDTQYF
DNA: TGTGCCAGCAGCCAAGATCCTCTAGGACTCACAGATACGCAGTATTTT

size: .
J: TRBJ2-7
V: TRBV29-1
D: TRBD1
CDR3: CSRFTGDLMDEQYF
DNA: TGCAGCCGATTCACAGGGGATTTGATGGACGAGCAGTACTTC

size: few
J: TRBJ1-5
V: TRBV20-1
D: TRBD1
CDR3: CSAIRTGAPSSQPQHF
DNA: TGCAGTGCAATAAGGACAGGGGCCCCCTCGAGTCAGCCCCAGCATTTT

size: .
J: TRBJ1-5
V: TRBV10-3
D: .
CDR3: CAIKGSGASNQPQHF
DNA: TGTGCCATCAAGGGGTCAGGGGCGAGCAATCAGCCCCAGCATTTT

size: many
J: TRBJ2-1
V: TRBV7-2
D: .
CDR3: CASSSRAGGLYNEQFF
DNA: TGTGCCAGCAGTTCTAGGGCGGGCGGTCTCTACAATGAGCAGTTCTTC

size: .
J: TRBJ2-7
V: TRBV20-1
D: TRBD1
CDR3: CSALRLRQGAYEQYF
DNA: TGCAGTGCCCTGCGTTTGAGACAGGGAGCCTACGAGCAGTACTTC

size: .
J: TRBJ2-1
V: TRBV7-3
D: .
CDR3: CASSPTAFNEQFF
DNA: TGTGCCAGCAGTCCGACAGCGTTCAATGAGCAGTTCTTC

size: .
J: TRBJ2-2
V: TRBV5-5
D: .
CDR3: CASSLVLTSTGELFF
DNA: TGTGCCAGCAGCTTGGTATTGACTAGCACCGGGGAGCTGTTTTTT

size: .
J: TRBJ2-1
V: TRBV6-1
D: TRBD1
CDR3: CASSRTGGPYNEQFF
DNA: TGTGCCAGCAGCAGAACAGGGGGCCCCTACAATGAGCAGTTCTTC

size: few
J: TRBJ2-7
V: TRBV6-2/TRBV6-3
D: TRBD2
CDR3: CASRRGMSSYEQYF
DNA: TGTGCCAGCAGGCGGGGGATGAGCTCCTACGAGCAGTACTTC

size: many
J: TRBJ1-2
V: TRBV7-9
D: TRBD1
CDR3: CASSLGQGDYGYTF
DNA: TGTGCCAGCAGCTTAGGACAGGGAGACTATGGCTACACCTTC